The 14 T cell receptor beta chains below all came from one sample that was sequenced in a study of T cell changes during pregnancy in multiple sclerosis. Libraries were prepared by immunoSEQ multiplex PCR; TCRdb keeps only in-frame clonotypes and omits some of them. The sample shows around 130,000 clones, roughly 95% of them seen only once. Here the sequenced sample was peripheral blood, taken after pregnancy. All receptors come from a female donor with multiple sclerosis, enrolled in a pregnancy study.

The J gene is TRBJ2-2, the V gene TRBV29-1, with D hard to call. Germline CDR1 reads SQVTM; CDR2 reads ANQGSEA. This CDR3 comprises 11 residues. The germline V and J ends were trimmed by 7 bases and 1 base, with 4 bases remaining between them. CDR3 coding DNA: TGCAGCGCCGGGAACACCGGGGAGCTGTTTTTT. This codes for CSAGNTGELFF.

The V call is TRBV9, the J call TRBJ2-3, with 9 nucleotides matching TRBD1. The CDR3 is made up of 14 amino acids. Germline CDR1 is SGDLS and CDR2 is YYNGEE. J lost 3 bases, V lost 4 bases, and 3 bases had no gene match. The CDR3 reads CASSSGQGTDTQYF. In DNA form, the CDR3 reads TGTGCCAGCAGCTCCGGACAGGGGACAGATACGCAGTATTTT.

This chain uses TRBV9 with TRBJ1-2, with 8 bases lining up with TRBD1. The CDR3 runs 15 residues. Unmatched junction bases numbered 3, after V lost 0 bases and J lost 2 bases. The germline V gene encodes CDR1 SGDLS and CDR2 YYNGEE. As DNA, the CDR3 is TGTGCCAGCAGCGTAGTGCCAGGGGGCAACTATGGCTACACCTTC. It translates to CASSVVPGGNYGYTF.

The chain joins TRBV29-1 to TRBJ2-5; 7 bases are a match to TRBD2. Per germline, CDR1 SQVTM and CDR2 ANQGSEA. CDR3 length: 14 amino acids. The junction had 20 bases not matched to a gene; V was cut back by 6 bases and J by 13 bases. In DNA form, the CDR3 reads TGCAGCGTGTCTCCCTCCGGACGACTATCTAGCGGGTACTTC. This translates into CSVSPSGRLSSGYF.

The chain employs TRBV9 and TRBJ2-7, with 9 positions matching TRBD1. The V gene's germline CDR1 is SGDLS and CDR2 YYNGEE. Trimming cost V 0 bases and J 5 bases; bases outside gene matches: 6. CDR3 length equals 15 residues. The CDR3 nucleotides are TGTGCCAGCAGCGTAGAGGGGACAGGGCGGGACGAGCAGTACTTC. This codes for CASSVEGTGRDEQYF.

The rearrangement joins TRBV5-1 to TRBJ2-5; 8 positions agree with TRBD2. CDR1 SGHRS and CDR2 YFSETQ come from the germline V gene. The CDR3 sequence is 14 residues long. V shed 1 base and J 1 base; nucleotides not matched to a gene: 0. The CDR3 nucleotides read TGCGCCAGCAGCTTGACTAGCGGCCAAGAGACCCAGTACTTC. Translating it yields CASSLTSGQETQYF. The full variable domain, with the rest looked up from reference TRBV5-1 and TRBJ2-5, is KAGVTQTPRYLIKTRGQQVTLSCSPISGHRSVSWYQQTPGQGLQFLFEYFSETQRNKGNFPGRFSGRQFSNSRSEMNVSTLELGDSALYLCASSLTSGQETQYFGPGTRLLVL.

The rearrangement joins TRBV19 to TRBJ1-5, with D tentatively TRBD1 (5 bases). Between the trimmed V and J ends, which lost 3 bases and 0 bases, there was a span of 18 bases. There are 18 residues in the CDR3. The germline V gene has CDR1 LNHDA and CDR2 SQIVND (reference sequence). The CDR3 sequence is CASSITPPGGYSNQPQHF. DNA of the CDR3: TGTGCCAGTAGTATTACCCCCCCCGGGGGTTATAGCAATCAGCCCCAGCATTTT. The whole variable domain, filled in from reference TRBV19 and TRBJ1-5, reads DGGITQSPKYLFRKEGQNVTLSCEQNLNHDAMYWYRQDPGQGLRLIYYSQIVNDFQKGDIAEGYSVSREKKESFPLTVTSAQKNPTAFYLCASSITPPGGYSNQPQHFGDGTRLSIL.

The chain has TRBV5-4 and TRBJ2-2, with D possibly being TRBD1 (5 bases). The CDR3 has 19 residues. Germline V gene data show CDR1 as SGHNT and CDR2 as YYREEE (reference sequence). Trimming shortened V by 2 bases and J by 1 base, and 21 bases separated the two germline ends. The DNA of the CDR3 is TGTGCCAGCAGCTTTCGAACAGGACGACAGATCAAGAACACCGGGGAGCTGTTTTTT. It specifies CASSFRTGRQIKNTGELFF.

The chain employs TRBV29-1 and TRBJ2-5; maybe TRBD1 (6 bases). The ends were cut back, 7 bases at V and 10 bases at J, with 16 bases in the middle. Germline CDR1 is SQVTM and CDR2 is ANQGSEA. The CDR3 is made up of 11 amino acids. The CDR3, as DNA: TGCAGCGGCGTTACAGGGTTGGACCAGTACTTC. Its protein product is CSGVTGLDQYF.

This clone is a singleton in its sample. The V and J genes are TRBV4-1 and TRBJ2-7, with TRBD1 matching over 11 bases. From germline, CDR1 is MGHRA and CDR2 YSYEKL. V dropped 4 bases and J dropped 3; count of bases not matched to a gene: 2. The CDR3 has 14 amino acids. The CDR3 sequence: CASSLGQGDYEQYF. The CDR3 DNA reads as TGCGCCAGCAGCCTGGGACAGGGGGACTACGAGCAGTACTTC.

This chain links TRBV7-2 with TRBJ2-5; possibly TRBD2 for D (6 bases). Germline loops: CDR1 SGHTA, CDR2 FQGNSA. V was shortened by 3 bases and J by 2 bases, with 16 bases between the two germline ends. The length of the CDR3 is 16 residues. CDR3 sequence reads: CASSLLVGGGQETQYF. Here the CDR3 DNA reads TGTGCCAGCAGCTTGCTGGTGGGAGGAGGTCAAGAGACCCAGTACTTC.

On this clone itself: Relative to the germline gene, one junction end is altered; a read error may explain this. The rearrangement joins TRBV4-1 to TRBJ1-5; D unclear. The CDR3 sequence is 13 residues long. The V gene's germline CDR1 is MGHRA and CDR2 YSYEKL. The CDR3 protein is CANSQASGFPQHF. DNA of the CDR3: TGCGCCAACAGCCAAGCGTCGGGTTTTCCCCAGCATTTT.

The gene calls are TRBV6-5 and TRBJ2-7; the match to TRBD1 covers 7 bases. The CDR3 runs to 14 residues. V was pared by 5 bases and J by 1 base, with 5 bases of the junction left unmatched. The germline V gene has CDR1 MNHEY and CDR2 SVGAGI. The CDR3 bases are TGTGCCAGCAGTAAAGGACAGGCGTCCTACGAGCAGTACTTC. Translated, it gives CASSKGQASYEQYF.

Only one count was recorded for this clone. This chain joins TRBV5-1 and TRBJ1-3, with D possibly being TRBD1 (5 bases). This CDR3 comprises 13 residues. CDR1 and CDR2 from the germline V gene are SGHRS and YFSETQ. With 5 bases removed from V and 8 bases from J, the gap between germline ends came to 14 bases. CDR3: CASSGTQRDTIYF. The CDR3 nucleotides read TGCGCCAGCAGTGGGACTCAAAGGGACACCATATATTTT.